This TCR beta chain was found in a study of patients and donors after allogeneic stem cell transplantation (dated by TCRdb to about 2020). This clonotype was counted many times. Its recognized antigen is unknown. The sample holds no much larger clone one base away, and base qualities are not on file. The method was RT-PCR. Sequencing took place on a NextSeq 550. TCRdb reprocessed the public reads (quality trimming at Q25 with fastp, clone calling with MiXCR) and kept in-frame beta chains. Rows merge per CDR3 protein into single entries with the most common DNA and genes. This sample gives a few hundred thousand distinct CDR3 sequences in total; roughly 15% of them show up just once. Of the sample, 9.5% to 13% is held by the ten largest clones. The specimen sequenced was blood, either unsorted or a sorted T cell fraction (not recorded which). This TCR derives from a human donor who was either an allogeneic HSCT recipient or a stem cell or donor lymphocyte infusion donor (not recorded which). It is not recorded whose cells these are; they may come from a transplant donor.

DNA sequence: TGCAGCGTCCGGGACAGGCCCGATCAGCCCCAGCATTTT. Its protein product is CSVRDRPDQPQHF. The chain is made from TRBV29-1 and TRBJ1-5, and TRBD1 matches 8 of the central bases. Inclusive of the bounding cysteine and phenylalanine, the CDR3 is 13 residues long. The read is trimmed to its CDR3 DNA, 39 bases read in frame from base 1. Trimming accounts for 6 bases at V and 5 bases at J, while the number of junction bases matched to no gene is 6. The CDR1 and CDR2 encoded by the germline V gene are SQVTM and ANQGSEA.